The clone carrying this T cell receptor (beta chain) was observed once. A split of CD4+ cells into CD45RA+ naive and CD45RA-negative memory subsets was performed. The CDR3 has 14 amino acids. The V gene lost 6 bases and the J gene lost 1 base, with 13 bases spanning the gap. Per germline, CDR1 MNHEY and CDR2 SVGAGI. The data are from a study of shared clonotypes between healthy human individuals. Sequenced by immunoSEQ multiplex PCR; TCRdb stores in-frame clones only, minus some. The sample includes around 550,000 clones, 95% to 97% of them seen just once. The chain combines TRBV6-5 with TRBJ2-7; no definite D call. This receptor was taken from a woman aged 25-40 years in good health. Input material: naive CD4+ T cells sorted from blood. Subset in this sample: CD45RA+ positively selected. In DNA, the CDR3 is TGTGCCAGCAGGGTAGCATACGAGTCCTACGAGCAGTACTTC. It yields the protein CASRVAYESYEQYF.